The 18 T cell receptor beta chains reported below all come from one sample, sequenced in a study of PD-1 blockade in mismatch repair-deficient tumors. Profiled with immunoSEQ multiplex PCR; TCRdb holds only in-frame clones, not every one. Here the sample spans roughly 110,000 clones, around 80% being singletons. This sample comprised peripheral blood, obtained approximately 64 weeks after starting pembrolizumab. These TCRs come from an adult with mismatch repair-deficient cancer.

This chain links TRBV9 with TRBJ2-7; 7 nucleotides line up with TRBD1. Germline loops: CDR1 SGDLS, CDR2 YYNGEE. V was pared by 5 bases and J by 0 bases, with 14 bases of the junction left unmatched. This CDR3 has 17 amino acids. CDR3 sequence: CASSLEGAAWSSYEQYF. The DNA of the CDR3 is TGTGCCAGCAGTCTAGAGGGGGCTGCCTGGAGCTCCTACGAGCAGTACTTC.

This clone was observed a single time. The chain joins TRBV9 to TRBJ2-1; 8 bases fit TRBD2. Germline V lookup: CDR1 SGDLS, CDR2 YYNGEE. The trim removed 0 bases at V and 8 bases at J, leaving 28 bases unmatched. CDR3 size: 22 residues. Here the CDR3 reads CASSVVEGGRGLAPSRAHEQFF. The CDR3 nucleotides read TGTGCCAGCAGCGTAGTGGAGGGAGGGCGAGGACTAGCACCCTCCCGGGCACATGAGCAGTTCTTC.

This clone was seen a few times. This chain uses TRBV19 with TRBJ1-1, with 8 bases identical to TRBD1. CDR1 is LNHDA, CDR2 SQIVND, per germline (reference sequence). Germline trimming cut 2 bases from V and 10 bases from J; bases unmatched to any gene: 3. The CDR3 covers 12 residues. The CDR3 sequence: CASSIQQGVAFF. CDR3 nucleotide sequence: TGTGCCAGTAGTATACAACAGGGGGTAGCTTTCTTT.

V usage is TRBV30 and J usage is TRBJ2-3; D is uncertain. Trimming removed 0 bases at V and 5 bases at J, with 12 bases between. The length of the CDR3 is 14 residues. Germline V gene lookup returns CDR1 GTSNPN and CDR2 SVGIG (reference sequence). The CDR3 DNA is TGTGCCTGGAGTGTAAAAAGAGTTCGAGATACGCAGTATTTT. Translating gives CAWSVKRVRDTQYF.

The chain joins TRBV2 to TRBJ1-4, with D tentatively TRBD1 (6 bases). The CDR3 runs to 12 residues. CDR1 is SNHLY and CDR2 is FYNNEI in the germline V gene. Trimming cost V 7 bases and J 5 bases, with 8 bases left between them. CDR3 amino acids: CASTGANEKLFF. The DNA for the CDR3 is TGTGCCAGCACAGGGGCAAATGAAAAACTGTTTTTT.

This rearrangement joins TRBV5-1 to TRBJ1-1, with D unresolved. CDR3 length: 13 residues. Germline assignment: CDR1 SGHRS and CDR2 YFSETQ. V gave up 0 bases and J gave up 5 bases, with 8 bases separating them. CDR3 protein: CASSLEEATEAFF. The CDR3 DNA follows: TGCGCCAGCAGCTTGGAAGAGGCTACTGAAGCTTTCTTT.

This clone was seen a handful of times. CDR3 region: CASSIENGAGGHQPQHF. In nucleotides, the CDR3 is TGTGCCAGTAGTATAGAGAACGGGGCAGGGGGACATCAGCCCCAGCATTTT. This chain joins TRBV19 and TRBJ1-5; 7 nucleotides match TRBD1. V lost 0 bases and J lost 5; bases outside the gene matches: 10. CDR1 and CDR2 from the germline V gene are LNHDA and SQIVND (reference sequence). The CDR3 sequence is 17 residues long.

This sequence joins TRBV9 and TRBJ1-2; D possibly corresponds to TRBD1 (6 bases). Germline CDR1 SGDLS, CDR2 YYNGEE. Trimming removed 2 bases from V and 3 bases from J, with 14 bases in between. CDR3 length equals 15 residues. The CDR3 DNA sequence: TGTGCCAGCAGCGTTGGTGGGGGCTCATACTATGGCTACACCTTC. It encodes CASSVGGGSYYGYTF.

V is TRBV4-1 and J is TRBJ1-3; tentative D call: TRBD1 (5 bases). CDR3 length equals 14 residues. The germline V and J ends were trimmed by 3 bases and 3 bases, with 9 bases remaining between them. Germline V gene sequence: CDR1 MGHRA, CDR2 YSYEKL. The CDR3, as DNA: TGCGCCAGCAGCCAGGGGGTCGGTGGAAACACCATATATTTT. Translation: CASSQGVGGNTIYF.

The chain carries TRBV4-1 and TRBJ1-4; TRBD1 is a possible D gene (5 bases). CDR1 is MGHRA, CDR2 YSYEKL, per germline. Trimming pared 2 bases from V and 2 bases from J, leaving 6 bases between. This CDR3 comprises 14 residues. This CDR3 is CASSQQGTNEKLFF. For the CDR3, the DNA is TGCGCCAGCAGCCAACAGGGCACTAATGAAAAACTGTTTTTT.

The rearrangement links TRBV27 to TRBJ2-1; a weak D match, TRBD1 (6 bases). The V end lost 1 base, the J end lost 9 bases, and 13 bases lay between the germline ends. CDR1 and CDR2 from the germline V gene are MNHEY and SMNVEV (reference sequence). This CDR3 is built from 14 residues. The CDR3 nucleotides are TGTGCCAGCAGTTTATTGGTAGGGGGAACTGAGCAGTTCTTC. Its protein is CASSLLVGGTEQFF.

The CDR3 here is CASSSGAGGPQHF. The CDR3 nucleotides read TGTGCCAGTAGTTCAGGGGCAGGTGGGCCCCAGCATTTT. The V and J genes are TRBV19 and TRBJ1-5; maybe TRBD1 (6 bases). The germline V gene has CDR1 LNHDA and CDR2 SQIVND (reference sequence). Trimming left V 5 bases short and J 9 bases short, with 14 bases between. The CDR3 is 13 amino acids.

The J gene is TRBJ2-7, the V gene TRBV7-9; 7 nucleotides line up with TRBD2. Germline V lookup: CDR1 SEHNR, CDR2 FQNEAQ (reference sequence). The junction had 10 bases not matched to a gene; V was cut back by 4 bases and J by 4 bases. The CDR3 is made up of 15 amino acids. The CDR3 nucleotides read TGTGCCAGCAGCTCGCGGACTAGTACAACGTACGAGCAGTACTTC. This translates into CASSSRTSTTYEQYF.

V and J are TRBV11-2 and TRBJ2-7; 7 nucleotides align to TRBD1. This CDR3 has 13 amino acids. Losses at the gene ends were 5 bases for V and 3 bases for J; bases not matched to a gene: 4. Germline assignment: CDR1 SGHAT and CDR2 FQNNGV. CDR3 bases: TGTGCCAGCAGCAGGGGGCCCGACTACGAGCAGTACTTC. This sequence encodes CASSRGPDYEQYF. Supplemented by reference TRBV11-2 and TRBJ2-7, the full variable domain reads EAGVAQSPRYKIIEKRQSVAFWCNPISGHATLYWYQQILGQGPKLLIQFQNNGVVDDSQLPKDRFSAERLKGVDSTLKIQPAKLEDSAVYLCASSRGPDYEQYFGPGTRLTVT.

Concerning this clone itself: Mismatch with germline at one junction end may stem from a read error. At the DNA level, this CDR3 is encoded by other sequences in the same sample as well. This sequence joins TRBV9 and TRBJ1-1; TRBD1 is a possible D gene (5 bases). This CDR3 is 13 amino acids long. Germline CDR1 is SGDLS and CDR2 is YYNGEE. In DNA form, the CDR3 reads TGTGCCAGCAGCGTATCTGATGGGGCTGAAGCCTTCTTT. This encodes CASSVSDGAEAFF.

The V call is TRBV7-3, the J call TRBJ2-7, with 9 bases aligning to TRBD2. With 5 bases clipped from V and 0 bases from J, the junction kept 5 bases outside the gene matches. The germline V gene encodes CDR1 SGHTA and CDR2 FQGTGA. The length of the CDR3 is 15 residues. The CDR3 is CASSLSGGSSYEQYF. CDR3 DNA: TGTGCCAGCAGCCTGAGCGGGGGGAGCTCCTACGAGCAGTACTTC.

The genes are TRBV7-3 and TRBJ1-1, with a tentative D call TRBD1 (5 bases). V lost 5 bases to trimming and J lost 7 bases, with 20 bases between them. Germline assignment: CDR1 SGHTA and CDR2 FQGTGA. CDR3 size: 15 residues. The CDR3: CASSLAQVGFGEAFF. The CDR3, as DNA: TGTGCCAGCAGCCTTGCACAGGTGGGGTTTGGTGAAGCTTTCTTT.

This chain uses TRBV7-9 with TRBJ2-6, with 10 bases that match TRBD2. This CDR3 has 18 residues. With 4 bases clipped from V and 4 bases from J, the junction kept 10 bases outside the gene matches. The germline V gene has CDR1 SEHNR and CDR2 FQNEAQ (reference sequence). For the CDR3, the DNA is TGTGCCAGCAGCTCCCCTAGCGGGAGAGGGTCAGGGGCCAACGTCCTGACTTTC. Translating gives CASSSPSGRGSGANVLTF.